Below, one TCR beta chain is given with its context. The antigen it binds to is not known. Base qualities were left out, and no much larger clone turns up one base away. These data come from a study of PD-L1 blockade in urothelial cancer (dated by TCRdb to the late 2010s). Regarding the study in general: Every patient began therapy around 2014 and was given atezolizumab 1,200 mg intravenously every 3 weeks. About 85% of the 29 patients were identified as males with urothelial cancer of bladder origin, and a prior smoking history was reported by 18 of 29 patients. Patients had an ECOG performance status of 0 or 1 and had received between 0 and 3 prior chemotherapy regimens. Blood samples were analyzed 3 weeks after the start of treatment (second dose) and 6 weeks after the start of treatment. Blood samples yielded a median of around 130,000 T cells and around 83,000 unique TCRs, with median clonality roughly 0.082. The study was an exploratory multi-omic analysis of somatic, immune and clinical correlates of response to PD-L1 blockade with atezolizumab in urothelial cancer. Pretreatment tumor samples, along with matched peripheral blood collected serially before and after atezolizumab treatment, underwent TCR sequencing. Durable clinical benefit meant progression-free survival longer than 6 months, and TCR features were also tested against progression-free and overall survival. In the same patients, pretreatment tumors underwent whole exome sequencing and RNA sequencing in addition to TCR sequencing. Fewer than ten patients achieved durable clinical benefit and 20 did not. Over 28 patients had pretreatment blood TCR-seq, 24 had at least one posttreatment blood collection, and 24 had tumor TCR-seq. General conclusions and limits of the study: Improved progression-free and overall survival was found to be associated with pretreatment peripheral blood TCR clonality below the median. Because the sample size was small (n of about 31) and many of the analyses were exploratory, the results are meant to be hypothesis-generating. Patients with durable benefit showed greater expansion of tumor-associated TCR clones in peripheral blood 3 weeks after starting treatment (n ≈ 22, p = 0.022).

Interpreted using the paper, the time point label stands for: pretreatment peripheral blood. The cohort included some 30 patients with locally advanced or metastatic urothelial carcinoma who were treated at Memorial Sloan Kettering on a trial protocol. Peripheral blood mononuclear cells were collected pretreatment and during treatment, with between 1 and 8 total time points obtained per patient. The Qiagen DNeasy Blood extraction kit was used to purify genomic DNA from total PBMCs and from tumor samples. PBMCs were collected pretreatment and during treatment, and were isolated and stored as previously described. To estimate absolute template abundance from read counts, synthetic TCR analog templates were spiked into each PCR. The immunoSEQ assay used bias-controlled V and J gene primers to amplify TCRbeta CDR3 regions from genomic DNA. Rearranged TCRbeta segments were sequenced at approximately 20X coverage. The published analysis was carried out like this. Clustering was used to correct sequencing errors, and CDR3s were annotated against IMGT so that V, D and J genes could be assigned. Downstream analyses used only productive TCRbeta rearrangements, leaving out any out-of-frame or stop-codon sequences. Clonality was computed as one minus Shannon entropy normalized by the log of the number of unique productive sequences. Clones differing between time points or between blood and tumor were identified by Fisher's exact test with Benjamini-Hochberg correction at adjusted p below 0.01. The table comes from immuneACCESS by way of TCRdb, which keeps in-frame sequences with V and J called. Part of the clones is missing from these tables; in studies checked, under half for an unresolved V gene and the rest for unknown reasons. D and trimming come from the DNA, and the V and J calls and clone size come from that table. This sample lists 130,000 or so clones; roughly 80% were detected once. The ten largest account for 3.2% of the sample.

This receptor was taken from a man between 50 and 59 years old with urothelial cancer. The source material was PBMCs, sampled around atezolizumab (anti-PD-L1) treatment.

The CDR3 reads as follows: CASSERGSSNTEAFF. The base sequence is TGTGCCAGTAGTGAACGGGGAAGTAGTAATACTGAAGCTTTCTTT. The chain was built from TRBV19 and TRBJ1-1; no D gene can be assigned with confidence. V is cut by 5 bases and J by 5 bases, and the space between the germline ends is 18 bases. The germline V gene (reference sequence) sets CDR1 to LNHDA and CDR2 to SQIVND. The CDR3 numbers 15 residues from cysteine through phenylalanine. Here the CDR3 DNA is all that survives: 45 bases in frame from base 1.